This T cell receptor beta chain emerged from a study of identical twins. TCRdb re-called the 5' RACE reads through MiXCR, storing one row per CDR3 protein. This sample has hundreds of thousands of distinct CDR3 sequences, with around 8.6% found just once. CDR1 ENHRY and CDR2 SYGVKD come from the germline V gene. V was trimmed by 3 bases and J by 6 bases, leaving 11 bases between them. The CDR3 contains 13 residues. This clonotype was seen many times. Separately, the same data were catalogued under a study of yellow fever vaccine responses in identical twins.

The sequence was collected from a woman in her late teens or twenties in good health. The chain has TRBV10-3 and TRBJ1-2, with D tentatively TRBD1 (5 bases). The sample taken for sequencing was PBMCs. The CDR3 protein is CAISDRGDHGYTF. DNA for the CDR3: TGTGCCATCAGTGATAGAGGGGATCATGGCTACACCTTC.